The entry below gives a single TCR beta chain sequence along with its context. In its sample, this clonotype was seen a few times. The antigen it recognizes is unknown. No quality values exist for individual bases; no much larger clone is one base distant. CDR1 and CDR2 (PRHDT, FYEKMQ) derive from the germline V gene (reference sequence). The V end loses 5 bases and the J end loses 4 bases, and a stretch of 19 bases separates them. From the cysteine up to the phenylalanine, the CDR3 has a length of 16 residues. The kept DNA is CDR3 alone, 48 bases in frame from the first base. This record comes from a study of regulatory T cells in long-lasting Graves disease (dated by TCRdb to about 2021). With regard to the full study: Patients with newly diagnosed Graves' disease had been on antithyroid drugs for under 3 months. Patients with persistent Graves' disease were compared with patients with newly diagnosed Graves' disease using TCR sequencing and RNA sequencing of peripheral blood. The study was registered as a clinical trial and conducted in China. TCR sequencing covered around 13 persistent and around 20 newly diagnosed Graves' disease patients, 33 samples in total. General findings and caveats noted by the study authors: Sequencing and analysis were limited to the TCR beta chain. The study examined only peripheral blood because the primary lesion, thyroid tissue, could not be accessed. Persistent patients shared more public clonotypes among themselves (around 3,000) than newly diagnosed patients did (roughly 910). The authors acknowledged the small sample size as a limitation that may reduce accuracy. Compared with newly diagnosed patients, persistent Graves' disease patients had lower TCR Shannon entropy and fewer highly expanded clones, which suggests clonal expansion. Preferential use of TRBV28, TRBJ1-2 and TRBJ2-5 was observed in persistent disease, whereas TRBV20-1 and TRBJ2-1 were favored in newly diagnosed disease.

The meaning of the sample's time point label: newly diagnosed GD, antithyroid drugs for less than 3 months. RNA was extracted from PBMCs in TRIzol for both TCR sequencing and RNA sequencing. Graves' disease was diagnosed according to American Thyroid Association guidelines. Patients for the study were recruited at an endocrinology department in Xi'an, China. Each patient gave around 9.2 milliliters of peripheral blood, collected in an EDTA anticoagulant tube. PBMCs were isolated by Ficoll Paque Plus density gradient separation without further T cell sorting. An Agilent 2100 Bioanalyzer and agarose gel were used to check RNA quality, while a NanoDrop 2000 measured RNA concentration. The library was produced with multiplex PCR. Reads for this sample came from an Illumina HiSeq 4000. CDR3 regions were amplified by Arm-PCR with iRepertoire HTBI primers to construct TCR beta libraries. PCR products were gel purified before sequencing. Turning to the authors' computational methods: A total of some 60 TRBV and approximately 15 TRBJ segments were identified across samples and were used for gene usage analysis of CDR3 amino acid clonotypes. Filtered high-quality paired reads were merged into contigs using COPE and FqMerger. BLAST was used to align contigs to IMGT TRBV, TRBD and TRBJ reference genes, with CDR3 defined following IMGT. Any clonotype with a frequency above 0.1% was counted as a highly expanded clone. Shannon entropy was used to measure repertoire diversity, and the Gini coefficient was used to measure V-J evenness. A clonotype found in more than one individual was treated as public. In TCRdb, the public reads were trimmed at Q25 with fastp and aligned with MiXCR, with productive beta chains retained. When rows share a CDR3 protein, they turn into one entry using the most common DNA and genes. TCRdb assigned the V and J calls; the authors' analysis was not used. The sample yields about 470,000 distinct CDR3 sequences; approximately 15% were counted once. Approximately 15% of the sample is held by the ten biggest clonotypes.

The sample was also reused in another study, on T cells in Graves' hyperthyroidism and ophthalmopathy. The second paper further reports: Stable Graves' hyperthyroidism was defined as no progression to ophthalmopathy during 18 months of follow-up. The hyperthyroidism patients were between 18 and 65 years old and newly diagnosed, with a disease duration of less than 2 months. Any patient with an uncontrolled infection, another autoimmune disease, pregnancy or lactation was excluded. Diagnoses were based on clinical symptoms, serum thyroxine and TRAb, thyroid ultrasound and orbital computed tomography. A first-round RT-PCR of the TCR CDR3 used the HTBI primer set with the Qiagen OneStep RT-PCR kit. Most expanded thyroid clonotypes (frequency above 0.001) were also found in blood, which suggests that blood repertoires may mirror thyroid immune responses. A model built on a 13 V-J signature distinguished ophthalmopathy from stable hyperthyroidism, reaching roughly 88% sensitivity and around 81% specificity in cross-validation and 80%/75% in testing. In validation, progression to ophthalmopathy was predicted by the model with 65% to 71% sensitivity and 72% to 85% specificity, a median of roughly six months before onset. To identify distinguishing TCR V-J signatures, a discovery cohort of 90 to 100 patients was used, comprising 40 to 45 with Graves' ophthalmopathy and 57 with stable Graves' hyperthyroidism. Whether ophthalmopathy could be predicted prospectively was tested in an independent validation cohort made up of approximately 19 hyperthyroidism patients plus 17 patients who later progressed to ophthalmopathy. For training and testing, the roughly 97 patients in the discovery cohort were randomly divided in a 7:3 ratio. Thyroid tissue and blood T-cell repertoires from six Graves' hyperthyroidism patients were also compared in the study. Once sampling was done, hyperthyroidism patients were given methimazole at a starting dose of 30 mg daily, whereas ophthalmopathy patients were given high-dose intravenous methylprednisolone. Libraries were constructed in a second round of multiplex PCR, after which size selection and purification were carried out. Libraries were sequenced paired-end with 100 bp reads on an Illumina HiSeq2000. SOAPnuke was used to process the raw data, removing reads that contained adapters or uncalled bases, had a mean Phred below 15, or lacked an exact match to the constant primer or identifier. High-quality paired reads were merged using COPE v1.2.5, and each unique nucleotide sequence was defined as a clonotype. MiTCR v1.1 was used to align clonotypes to the IMGT TRBV, TRBD and TRBJ reference segments. Only V-J combinations with frequency above 0.0001, covering about 99% of repertoires, were analysed. A TCS score was defined as the ratio between F50 (clonal expansion) and ExV (chaos), using BLOSUM62-based TCRdist between CDR3 peptides within each V-J. Welch's t-statistics and random forest reduced around 520 V-J features to fewer than 15, which were used in a naive Bayes classifier (R e1071). Sample size was not statistically predetermined, and investigators were not blinded to group allocation. The paper reports TCR Vbeta CDR3 sequencing of over 130 peripheral blood samples: fewer than 50 ophthalmopathy, about 75 hyperthyroidism and around 17 progressor patients.

The specimen was peripheral blood mononuclear cells (PBMCs), collected at new diagnosis, from a patient treated with antithyroid drugs. The clonotype originates from a woman aged 25 to 39 with Graves disease. Donor details come from another sample of the same person, matched by shared clones. The chain is made from TRBV13 and TRBJ2-3, with a tentative D gene TRBD2 over 6 matching bases. The CDR3 has the sequence CASSPRGGRRADTQYF. The DNA sequence follows: TGTGCCAGCAGCCCCCGTGGGGGGAGGAGAGCAGATACGCAGTATTTT. Reference TRBV13 and TRBJ2-3 genes cover what lies past the CDR3, so the full variable domain is AAGVIQSPRHLIKEKRETATLKCYPIPRHDTVYWYQQGPGQDPQFLISFYEKMQSDKGSIPDRFSAQQFSDYHSELNMSSLELGDSALYFCASSPRGGRRADTQYFGPGTRLTVL.